This TCR beta chain was recorded in a study of technical replicates of blood from several donors. The CDR3 is made up of 13 amino acids. Trimming shortened V by 7 bases and J by 6 bases, and 10 bases separated the two germline ends. Germline V gene sequence: CDR1 SNHLY, CDR2 FYNNEI. TCRdb keeps only in-frame clones here, not all; method: immunoSEQ multiplex PCR. The top ten clones hold about 0.25% of a sample with under 90,000 clones, 90% to 95% of them seen once. The genes are TRBV2 and TRBJ1-6, with D hard to call. This sequence was found in a human donor in good health. Specimen: T cells isolated from PBMCs. The CDR3: CASIGVVNSPLHF. The CDR3 nucleotides are TGTGCCAGCATCGGGGTAGTTAATTCACCCCTCCACTTT. Supplemented by reference TRBV2 and TRBJ1-6, the full variable domain reads EPEVTQTPSHQVTQMGQEVILRCVPISNHLYFYWYRQILGQKVEFLVSFYNNEISEKSEIFDDQFSVERPDGSNFTLKIRSTKLEDSAMYFCASIGVVNSPLHFGNGTRLTVT.